The rows below give T cell receptor beta chains drawn from one sample of a study of cytomegalovirus exposure and HLA in healthy donors. Here immunoSEQ multiplex PCR was the method, and the copy in TCRdb shows in-frame clones only, minus some. The profile shows around 80,000 clones, over 70% of them singletons. Material for sequencing was PBMCs. Receptor source: a man aged 35 to 55 in good health and CMV-seropositive. Each CDR3 is given with its conserved first and last residue. Fields, in order: J gene, V gene, CDR3 length, CDR3 protein.

TRBJ2-2,TRBV7-7,15,CASGTGTGVTGELFF
TRBJ2-7,TRBV18,14,CASSPGTDSYEQYF
TRBJ1-4,TRBV28,14,CASSNRALNEKLFF
TRBJ1-2,TRBV19,15,CASSITRQGILGYTF
TRBJ1-3,TRBV7-9,14,CASSLIPIQDTIYF
TRBJ2-3,TRBV18,16,CASSPGLAVHTDTQYF
TRBJ2-7,TRBV28,14,CASTQGSIVYEQYF
TRBJ2-1,TRBV4-1,16,CASSRDWSVAKYEQFF
TRBJ1-6,TRBV30,13,CAWRELDNSPLHF
TRBJ2-7,TRBV10-1,13,CASDRDFSYEQYF
TRBJ1-1,TRBV19,13,CASSGQGGTEAFF
TRBJ1-4,TRBV30,14,CAWGRGTTNEKLFF
TRBJ1-1,TRBV11-3,13,CASSSRPQTEAFF
TRBJ2-3,TRBV10-2,14,CASREAGGPDTQYF
TRBJ2-3,TRBV20-1,11,CSAELTDTQYF
TRBJ1-4,TRBV9,16,CASSGGTGRTNEKLFF
TRBJ2-7,TRBV30,11,CAWRWDCEQYF
TRBJ2-1,TRBV7-9,15,CASSLGGGTYNEQFF
TRBJ2-1,TRBV4-2,16,CASSQEGGPYGNEQFF
TRBJ2-1,TRBV7-9,14,CASSSGLPGNEQFF